Following are 14 T cell receptor beta chains from one sample sequenced in a study of blood T cell repertoires in COVID-19. The protocol was immunoSEQ multiplex PCR, while the TCRdb copy is restricted to in-frame clones and leaves out a portion. The sample records tens of thousands of clones, roughly 70% being singletons. The sample taken for sequencing was peripheral blood. These receptor sequences come from a man between 65 and 85 years old with COVID-19, enrolled during active disease.

This clone was observed a few times. The chain combines TRBV7-9 with TRBJ2-3, with 10 bases identical to TRBD2. This CDR3 is 16 amino acids long. The trim removed 4 bases at V and 0 bases at J, leaving 4 bases unmatched. Germline CDR1 is SEHNR and CDR2 is FQNEAQ (reference sequence). DNA for the CDR3: TGTGCCAGCAGCTCGCCTAGCGGGGGAAGCACAGATACGCAGTATTTT. It specifies CASSSPSGGSTDTQYF.

The CDR3 sequence: CATSAGQQETQYF. DNA for the CDR3: TGTGCCACCAGTGCGGGACAGCAAGAGACCCAGTACTTC. The chain has TRBV24-1 and TRBJ2-5; 7 bases fit TRBD1. The CDR3 totals 13 residues. V dropped 5 bases and J dropped 2; count of bases not matched to a gene: 1. Looked up from germline, CDR1 is KGHDR and CDR2 is SFDVKD.

This clone was seen more than once but under ten times. This chain joins TRBV28 and TRBJ2-3; 10 nucleotides line up with TRBD2. The CDR3 consists of 17 residues. V lost 6 bases and J lost 1; bases outside the gene matches: 10. The germline V gene has CDR1 MDHEN and CDR2 SYDVKM. The CDR3 sequence: CASRRLAGLLRTDTQYF. The DNA for the CDR3 is TGTGCCAGCAGAAGACTAGCGGGCCTTCTACGCACAGATACGCAGTATTTT.

The chain joins TRBV19 to TRBJ1-1; TRBD1 matches at 9 bases. J was trimmed by 5 bases and V by 9 bases; bases with no gene match: 13. The CDR3 sequence is 15 residues long. Germline V gene lookup returns CDR1 LNHDA and CDR2 SQIVND (reference sequence). The CDR3 coding sequence is TGTGCCAGCACCCTGCGCCGGGACAGGGAGACTGAAGCTTTCTTT. This translates into CASTLRRDRETEAFF.

This chain uses TRBV7-2 with TRBJ2-1, with 10 nucleotides matching TRBD1. CDR1 SGHTA and CDR2 FQGNSA come from the germline V gene. The CDR3 extends over 15 amino acids. The trim removed 3 bases at V and 7 bases at J, leaving 6 bases unmatched. CDR3 nucleotides: TGTGCCAGCAGCTTCAGGACAGGGGGGGGAAATGAGCAGTTCTTC. This sequence encodes CASSFRTGGGNEQFF. Filled out from reference TRBV7-2 and TRBJ2-1, the complete variable domain reads GAGVSQSPSNKVTEKGKDVELRCDPISGHTALYWYRQSLGQGLEFLIYFQGNSAPDKSGLPSDRFSAERTGGSVSTLTIQRTQQEDSAVYLCASSFRTGGGNEQFFGPGTRLTVL.

This sequence joins TRBV2 and TRBJ2-3; 8 nucleotides match TRBD2. CDR3 length: 17 amino acids. V shed 5 bases and J 4 bases; nucleotides not matched to a gene: 14. Germline V gene sequence: CDR1 SNHLY, CDR2 FYNNEI. The CDR3 sequence: CASSLSGLAGSPDTQYF. CDR3 nucleotides: TGTGCCAGCAGTTTAAGCGGACTAGCCGGAAGTCCAGATACGCAGTATTTT.

V usage is TRBV7-3 and J usage is TRBJ2-2; weak D call: TRBD1 (8 bases). The CDR3 contains 16 residues. V lost 6 bases to trimming and J lost 2 bases, with 16 bases between them. CDR1 is SGHTA and CDR2 is FQGTGA in the germline V gene. The CDR3 coding sequence is TGTGCCAGCAGGAAGAGCGGGACAGGCAACACCGGGGAGCTGTTTTTT. Its protein is CASRKSGTGNTGELFF.

The chain is built from TRBV20-1 and TRBJ2-3; D is undetermined. Germline V gene lookup returns CDR1 DFQATT and CDR2 SNEGSKA (reference sequence). There are 11 residues in the CDR3. Trimming pared 4 bases from V and 10 bases from J, leaving 12 bases between. The CDR3 reads CSATSLDSQYF. In DNA form, the CDR3 reads TGCAGTGCTACTAGTCTGGATTCGCAGTATTTT.

The gene calls are TRBV6-5 and TRBJ1-1; 7 bases align to TRBD1. This CDR3 has 15 amino acids. The germline V gene encodes CDR1 MNHEY and CDR2 SVGAGI. Trimming took 7 bases from V and 6 from J; bases not matched to a gene: 14. The CDR3 sequence: CASKTSTGSGAEAFF. CDR3 bases: TGTGCCAGCAAGACTTCGACAGGGAGTGGGGCTGAAGCTTTCTTT.

A word on this clone: One junction end does not reproduce the germline sequence, and a read error may be involved. The CDR3 bases are TGCAGCGTGGAAGAGCCGGGACTACCAATGGGAGAGACCCAGTACTTC. Protein sequence: CSVEEPGLPMGETQYF. V gene TRBV29-1 combines with J gene TRBJ2-5; 7 bases are shared with TRBD2. Germline CDR1 reads SQVTM; CDR2 reads ANQGSEA. CDR3 length: 16 amino acids.

This clone was seen a few times. The chain carries TRBV18 and TRBJ2-5; tentative D call: TRBD1 (5 bases). With 4 bases removed from V and 5 bases from J, the gap between germline ends came to 5 bases. The CDR3 runs 11 residues. CDR1 and CDR2 (germline): KGHSH, LQKENI. The CDR3 region has the DNA TGTGCCAGCTCACAGGGGGAGACCCAGTACTTC. It encodes CASSQGETQYF.

The V and J genes are TRBV5-6 and TRBJ2-7; 11 bases are a match to TRBD2. Per germline, CDR1 SGHDT and CDR2 YYEEEE. The ends lost 4 bases at V and 3 bases at J; junction bases unmatched: 6. The CDR3 loop spans 15 amino acids. The CDR3 DNA sequence: TGTGCCAGCAGCACGGCCGGGACTAGCGGCTACGAGCAGTACTTC. It translates to CASSTAGTSGYEQYF.

The V and J genes are TRBV28 and TRBJ2-7; the match to TRBD2 covers 8 bases. The length of the CDR3 is 15 residues. Germline lookup yields CDR1 MDHEN and CDR2 SYDVKM. The ends lost 8 bases at V and 7 bases at J; junction bases unmatched: 16. The CDR3 region is CASRLRGGMGREQYF. Here the CDR3 DNA reads TGTGCCAGCCGCCTACGGGGGGGAATGGGGAGGGAGCAGTACTTC.

The J gene is TRBJ2-5, the V gene TRBV28; 14 bases align to TRBD2. The V gene's germline CDR1 is MDHEN and CDR2 SYDVKM. V shed 3 bases, J shed 5 bases, and the junction held 11 bases outside the gene matches. CDR3 length: 18 residues. The CDR3 sequence: CASSFRGTSGRVVETQYF. The DNA for the CDR3 is TGTGCCAGCAGTTTTAGGGGGACTAGCGGGAGAGTGGTGGAGACCCAGTACTTC.